A single sample gave rise to the 16 T cell receptor beta chains below, sequenced in a study of beta chain features in type 1 diabetes. Findings of the study overall: Shortening that was moderate but significant affected the TCRB CDR3s of Type 1 diabetes patients in all four CD4+ subsets.

These TCRs' antigens remain unknown. Expressed TCRB transcripts were sequenced because the entire RNA isolate underwent reverse transcription. Libraries were prepared by immunoSEQ multiplex PCR; TCRdb keeps only in-frame clonotypes and omits some of them. The sample shows 550,000 to 850,000 clones, about an eighth of them seen only once. The specimen sequenced was naive CD4+ T cells from blood. The source is a man in his late teens or twenties with type 1 diabetes.

This clone showed up just a few times. The chain combines TRBV28 with TRBJ1-1; 8 bases fit TRBD1. Germline loops: CDR1 MDHEN, CDR2 SYDVKM. The CDR3 runs to 14 residues. Trimming at V came to 4 bases and at J to 5 bases, leaving 6 bases not matched to a gene. CDR3 protein: CASSWSRGQTEAFF. The CDR3 nucleotides read TGTGCCAGCAGTTGGAGCAGGGGGCAAACTGAAGCTTTCTTT.

The J gene is TRBJ2-6, the V gene TRBV19; 8 bases fit TRBD1. V lost 5 bases to trimming and J lost 0 bases; unmatched junction nucleotides: 0. The CDR3 extends over 15 amino acids. The germline gives CDR1 LNHDA, CDR2 SQIVND (reference sequence). CDR3 bases: TGTGCCAGTAGTGACAGGGGCTCTGGGGCCAACGTCCTGACTTTC. Its protein is CASSDRGSGANVLTF.

Regarding this clone: Other DNA sequences of this sample code for an identical CDR3. V gene TRBV20-1 combines with J gene TRBJ1-2; D not certain. V shed 6 bases and J shed 8 bases, with 13 bases lying between them. The CDR3 contains 11 residues. From germline, CDR1 is DFQATT and CDR2 SNEGSKA (reference sequence). The CDR3 region has the DNA TGCAGTGCCCGTGCGGGGTACGGCTACACCTTC. Its protein product is CSARAGYGYTF.

This clone was observed a handful of times. Other DNA sequences in the same sample also yield this CDR3. CDR3 bases: TGTGCCAGCAGCGTAGACAGCCTGAACACTGAAGCTTTCTTT. Translating it yields CASSVDSLNTEAFF. This sequence joins TRBV9 and TRBJ1-1; D is unresolved. CDR3 length: 14 amino acids. The germline V gene encodes CDR1 SGDLS and CDR2 YYNGEE. V shed 0 bases and J shed 0 bases, with 6 bases lying between them. Full variable domain (rest looked up from reference TRBV9 and TRBJ1-1): DSGVTQTPKHLITATGQRVTLRCSPRSGDLSVYWYQQSLDQGLQFLIQYYNGEERAKGNILERFSAQQFPDLHSELNLSSLELGDSALYFCASSVDSLNTEAFFGQGTRLTVV.

Concerning this clone itself: The identical CDR3 is also encoded by other nucleotide sequences in the sample. The V gene is TRBV2, the J gene TRBJ1-2; TRBD1 aligns across 8 bases. Germline V gives CDR1 SNHLY, CDR2 FYNNEI. The CDR3 runs 14 residues. V was clipped by 6 bases and J by 2 bases; unmatched bases: 5. Here the CDR3 DNA reads TGTGCCAGCAGCGGACAGGGTGCGAACTATGGCTACACCTTC. Its protein product is CASSGQGANYGYTF.

CDR3 bases: TGTGCCAGCAGTAGAAACGTTGGGTCCGAGGAGCTGTTTTTT. Its translation: CASSRNVGSEELFF. The gene calls are TRBV14 and TRBJ2-2, with D hard to call. The germline V gene encodes CDR1 SGHDN and CDR2 FVKESK. The CDR3 spans 14 residues. V shed 6 bases and J shed 10 bases, with 18 bases lying between them.

This clone was counted only a few times. The rearrangement links TRBV14 to TRBJ2-3; D is ambiguous. The germline gives CDR1 SGHDN, CDR2 FVKESK. Between the trimmed V and J ends, which lost 1 base and 0 bases, there was a span of 5 bases. The CDR3 runs to 14 residues. The DNA of the CDR3 is TGTGCCAGCAGCCAAGTTATCAGCACAGATACGCAGTATTTT. It specifies CASSQVISTDTQYF.

A few counts support this clone. The rearrangement uses TRBV5-4 and TRBJ2-1; 9 bases map to TRBD1. V shed 4 bases, J shed 4 bases, and the junction held 9 bases outside the gene matches. This CDR3 contains 16 residues. The germline V gene encodes CDR1 SGHNT and CDR2 YYREEE (reference sequence). In DNA form, the CDR3 reads TGTGCCAGCAGCGTAACAGGGGGCGCGGGATACAATGAGCAGTTCTTC. It specifies CASSVTGGAGYNEQFF. Together with reference TRBV5-4 and TRBJ2-1, the CDR3 gives the full variable domain: ETGVTQSPTHLIKTRGQQVTLRCSSQSGHNTVSWYQQALGQGPQFIFQYYREEENGRGNFPPRFSGLQFPNYSSELNVNALELDDSALYLCASSVTGGAGYNEQFFGPGTRLTVL.

The chain joins TRBV30 to TRBJ2-5; D may be TRBD2 (5 bases). The CDR3 covers 13 residues. Trimming pared 0 bases from V and 5 bases from J, leaving 10 bases between. The V gene's germline CDR1 is GTSNPN and CDR2 SVGIG (reference sequence). CDR3 in amino acids: CAWSVHSEETQYF. CDR3 sequence (DNA): TGTGCCTGGAGTGTACATAGCGAGGAGACCCAGTACTTC. The entire variable domain, with the rest obtained from reference TRBV30 and TRBJ2-5, is as follows: SQTIHQWPATLVQPVGSPLSLECTVEGTSNPNLYWYRQAAGRGLQLLFYSVGIGQISSEVPQNLSASRPQDRQFILSSKKLLLSDSGFYLCAWSVHSEETQYFGPGTRLLVL.

This clone was counted between two and nine times. This chain uses TRBV5-1 with TRBJ2-1; 8 nucleotides agree with TRBD1. Trimming removed 4 bases from V and 6 bases from J; junction bases left unmatched: 12. Germline values: CDR1 SGHRS, CDR2 YFSETQ. The CDR3 loop spans 16 amino acids. For the CDR3, the DNA is TGCGCCAGCAGCCTGCTAAGCAGGGGGCTCTCCAATGAGCAGTTCTTC. Amino acid sequence: CASSLLSRGLSNEQFF.

The chain employs TRBV7-3 and TRBJ2-2; tentatively, D is TRBD2 (6 bases). V gave up 4 bases and J gave up 0 bases, with 9 bases separating them. CDR1 and CDR2 (germline): SGHTA, FQGTGA. This CDR3 contains 15 residues. This CDR3 is CASSSSGPNTGELFF. For the CDR3, the DNA is TGTGCCAGCAGCTCCAGCGGGCCGAACACCGGGGAGCTGTTTTTT.

The sample holds one count of this clone. The rearrangement joins TRBV6-5 to TRBJ2-7, with a possible D match to TRBD1 (5 bases). Germline V lookup: CDR1 MNHEY, CDR2 SVGAGI. V was cut by 6 bases and J by 2 bases, with 14 bases left in between. The CDR3 is 14 residues long. The CDR3 loop is CASSWNQGPYEQYF. In nucleotides, the CDR3 is TGTGCCAGCAGCTGGAACCAGGGCCCCTACGAGCAGTACTTC.

This clone was counted only a few times. V usage is TRBV6-5 and J usage is TRBJ1-2; tentative D call: TRBD1 (6 bases). The length of the CDR3 is 15 residues. Between the trimmed V and J ends, which lost 0 bases and 8 bases, there was a span of 16 bases. Germline V gene lookup returns CDR1 MNHEY and CDR2 SVGAGI. The CDR3 DNA follows: TGTGCCAGCAGTTACTCGAGCTCAGGGGTGGGCGGCTACACCTTC. Translated, it gives CASSYSSSGVGGYTF.

The rearrangement joins TRBV30 to TRBJ1-1; D remains unclear. Looked up from germline, CDR1 is GTSNPN and CDR2 is SVGIG (reference sequence). V lost 7 bases to trimming and J lost 0 bases, with 15 bases between them. The length of the CDR3 is 14 residues. DNA of the CDR3: TGTGCCTACCTCGGGGTCCCCATGAACACTGAAGCTTTCTTT. This codes for CAYLGVPMNTEAFF.

Only a few counts were recorded for this clone. The chain carries TRBV15 and TRBJ1-5; TRBD1 matches at 8 bases. V lost 3 bases to trimming and J lost 6 bases; unmatched junction nucleotides: 10. Germline V gives CDR1 LNHNV, CDR2 YYDKDF (reference sequence). This CDR3 region has 16 residues. The CDR3 protein is CATSSLLRTGGQPQHF. DNA for the CDR3: TGTGCCACCAGCAGCTTGTTAAGAACAGGGGGTCAGCCCCAGCATTTT.

This clone was seen a handful of times. The rearrangement links TRBV25-1 to TRBJ2-3; D gene ambiguous. CDR1 is MGHDK, CDR2 SYGVNS, per germline. The CDR3 spans 14 residues. V was pared by 8 bases and J by 1 base, with 13 bases between. CDR3 DNA sequence: TGTGCCAGCGCCCCCCCCGGACGCACAGATACGCAGTATTTT. This gives the protein CASAPPGRTDTQYF.